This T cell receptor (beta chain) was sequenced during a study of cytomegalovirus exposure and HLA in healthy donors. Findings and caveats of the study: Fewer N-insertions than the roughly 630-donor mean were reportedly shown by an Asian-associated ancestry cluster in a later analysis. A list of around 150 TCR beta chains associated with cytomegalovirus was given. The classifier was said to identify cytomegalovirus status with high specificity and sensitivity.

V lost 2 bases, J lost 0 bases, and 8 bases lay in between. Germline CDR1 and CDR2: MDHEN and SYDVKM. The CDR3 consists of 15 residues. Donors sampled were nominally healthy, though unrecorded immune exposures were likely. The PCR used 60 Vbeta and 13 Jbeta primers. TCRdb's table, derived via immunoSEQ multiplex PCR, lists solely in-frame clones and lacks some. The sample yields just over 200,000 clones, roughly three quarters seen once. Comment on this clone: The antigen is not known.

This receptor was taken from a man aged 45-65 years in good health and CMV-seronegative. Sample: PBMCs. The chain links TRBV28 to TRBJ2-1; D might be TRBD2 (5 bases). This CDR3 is CASSLGRSSYNEQFF. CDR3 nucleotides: TGTGCCAGCAGTTTAGGGAGAAGCTCCTACAATGAGCAGTTCTTC.